This T cell receptor beta chain was documented in a study of beta chain features in type 1 diabetes. This clone occurred a few times. Its antigen remains unknown. Germline assignment: CDR1 SQVTM and CDR2 ANQGSEA. The CDR3 is 15 amino acids. Trimming took 3 bases from V and 2 from J; bases not matched to a gene: 7. Whole-study findings and limits: People with Type 1 diabetes carried modestly yet significantly shorter TCRB CDR3s in all four CD4+ subsets.

Expressed TCRB transcripts were sequenced, since all the RNA that had been isolated was reverse transcribed. Repertoires were generated with immunoSEQ multiplex PCR, while TCRdb's copy carries only in-frame clones and drops some. The top ten clones hold 0.04% of a sample with about 660,000 clones, roughly an eighth of them seen once. The clonotype comes from a man aged 18 to 29 with type 1 diabetes. V usage is TRBV29-1 and J usage is TRBJ2-5; 9 bases match TRBD1. The sequencing input was naive CD4+ T cells from blood. Here the CDR3 reads CSVDSGTGLQETQYF. CDR3 sequence (DNA): TGCAGCGTTGATTCCGGGACAGGGCTTCAAGAGACCCAGTACTTC.